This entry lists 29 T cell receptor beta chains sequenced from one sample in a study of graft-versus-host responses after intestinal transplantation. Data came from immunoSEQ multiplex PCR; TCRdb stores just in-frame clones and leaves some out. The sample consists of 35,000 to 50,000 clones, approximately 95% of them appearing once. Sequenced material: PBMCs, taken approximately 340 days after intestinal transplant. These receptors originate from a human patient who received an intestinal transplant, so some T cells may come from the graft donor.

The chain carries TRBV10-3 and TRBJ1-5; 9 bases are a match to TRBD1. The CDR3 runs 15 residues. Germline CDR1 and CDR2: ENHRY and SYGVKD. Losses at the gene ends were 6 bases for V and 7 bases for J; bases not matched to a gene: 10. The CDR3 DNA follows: TGTGCCATCAGCAAAGATGGACAGGGGTACCAGCCCCAGCATTTT. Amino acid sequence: CAISKDGQGYQPQHF.

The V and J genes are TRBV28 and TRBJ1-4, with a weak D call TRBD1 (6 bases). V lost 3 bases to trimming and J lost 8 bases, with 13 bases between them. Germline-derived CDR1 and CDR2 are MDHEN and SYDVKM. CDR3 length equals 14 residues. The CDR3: CASSLSQGKEKLFF. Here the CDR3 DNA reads TGTGCCAGCAGTTTGTCGCAGGGGAAAGAAAAACTGTTTTTT.

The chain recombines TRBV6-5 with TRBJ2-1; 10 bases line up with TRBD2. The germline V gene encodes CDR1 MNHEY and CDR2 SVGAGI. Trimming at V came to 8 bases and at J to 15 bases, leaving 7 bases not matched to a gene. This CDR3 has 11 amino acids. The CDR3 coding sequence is TGTGCCAGCTTTGGGACTAGCGTGTGGTTCTTC. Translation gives CASFGTSVWFF.

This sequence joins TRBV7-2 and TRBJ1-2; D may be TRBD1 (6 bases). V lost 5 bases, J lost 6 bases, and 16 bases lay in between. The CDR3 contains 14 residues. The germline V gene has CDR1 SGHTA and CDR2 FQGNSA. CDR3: CASSPQGGRNGYTF. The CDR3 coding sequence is TGTGCCAGCAGCCCCCAAGGGGGAAGGAATGGCTACACCTTC.

The CDR3 loop reads CASTGTSVRLGDTQYF. In nucleotides, the CDR3 is TGTGCCAGCACAGGGACTAGCGTGCGTTTGGGGGATACGCAGTATTTT. This chain uses TRBV5-6 with TRBJ2-3; 10 bases match TRBD2. Germline trimming cut 6 bases from V and 6 bases from J; bases unmatched to any gene: 13. Germline V gives CDR1 SGHDT, CDR2 YYEEEE. The CDR3 has 16 amino acids.

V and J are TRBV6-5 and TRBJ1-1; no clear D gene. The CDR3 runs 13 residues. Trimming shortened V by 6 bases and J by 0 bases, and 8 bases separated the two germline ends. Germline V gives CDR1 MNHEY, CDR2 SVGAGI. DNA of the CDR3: TGTGCCAGCAGGGAGACGGTGAACACTGAAGCTTTCTTT. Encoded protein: CASRETVNTEAFF.

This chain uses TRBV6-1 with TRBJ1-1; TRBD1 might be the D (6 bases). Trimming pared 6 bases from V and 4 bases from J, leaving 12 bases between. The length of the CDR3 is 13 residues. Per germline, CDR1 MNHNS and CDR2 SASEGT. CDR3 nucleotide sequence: TGTGCCAGCAGCAGGGTAGGGGGCACTGAAGCTTTCTTT. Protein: CASSRVGGTEAFF.

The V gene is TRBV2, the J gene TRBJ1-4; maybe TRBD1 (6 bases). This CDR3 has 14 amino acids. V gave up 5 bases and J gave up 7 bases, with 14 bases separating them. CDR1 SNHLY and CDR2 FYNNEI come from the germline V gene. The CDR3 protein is CASSNRVRGEKLFF. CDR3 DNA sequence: TGTGCCAGCAGTAACAGGGTGCGTGGTGAAAAACTGTTTTTT. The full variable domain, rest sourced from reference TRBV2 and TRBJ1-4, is EPEVTQTPSHQVTQMGQEVILRCVPISNHLYFYWYRQILGQKVEFLVSFYNNEISEKSEIFDDQFSVERPDGSNFTLKIRSTKLEDSAMYFCASSNRVRGEKLFFGSGTQLSVL.

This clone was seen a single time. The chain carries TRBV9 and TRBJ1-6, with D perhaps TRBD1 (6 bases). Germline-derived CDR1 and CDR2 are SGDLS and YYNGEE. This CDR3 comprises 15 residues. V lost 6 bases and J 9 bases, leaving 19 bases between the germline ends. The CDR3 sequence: CASTPGQSDGSPLHF. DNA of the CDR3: TGTGCCAGCACCCCCGGACAGTCGGACGGTTCACCCCTCCACTTT.

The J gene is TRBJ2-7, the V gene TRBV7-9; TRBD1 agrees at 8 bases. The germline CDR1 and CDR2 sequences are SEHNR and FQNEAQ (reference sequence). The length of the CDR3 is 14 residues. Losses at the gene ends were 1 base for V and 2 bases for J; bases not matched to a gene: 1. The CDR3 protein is CASSLGGQAYEQYF. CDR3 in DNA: TGTGCCAGCAGCTTAGGGGGACAGGCCTACGAGCAGTACTTC.

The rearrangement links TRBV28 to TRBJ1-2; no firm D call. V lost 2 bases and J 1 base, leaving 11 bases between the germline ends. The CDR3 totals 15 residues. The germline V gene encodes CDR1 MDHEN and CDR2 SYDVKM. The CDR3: CASSLPQLNNYGYTF. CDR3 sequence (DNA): TGTGCCAGCAGTTTACCACAACTAAATAACTATGGCTACACCTTC.

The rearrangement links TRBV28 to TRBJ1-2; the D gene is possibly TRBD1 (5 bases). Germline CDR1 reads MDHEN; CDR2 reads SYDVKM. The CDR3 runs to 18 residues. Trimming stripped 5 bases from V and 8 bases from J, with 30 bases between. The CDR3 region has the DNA TGTGCCAGCAGTACCCCCGTACAGGACCGGGTGGGAGTGTACGGCTACACCTTC. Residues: CASSTPVQDRVGVYGYTF.

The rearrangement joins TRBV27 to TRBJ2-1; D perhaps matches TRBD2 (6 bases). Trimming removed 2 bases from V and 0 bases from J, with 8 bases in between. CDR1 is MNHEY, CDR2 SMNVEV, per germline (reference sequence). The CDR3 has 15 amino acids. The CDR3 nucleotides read TGTGCCAGCAGTTTAGGAGGGTTCTCCTACAATGAGCAGTTCTTC. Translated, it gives CASSLGGFSYNEQFF.

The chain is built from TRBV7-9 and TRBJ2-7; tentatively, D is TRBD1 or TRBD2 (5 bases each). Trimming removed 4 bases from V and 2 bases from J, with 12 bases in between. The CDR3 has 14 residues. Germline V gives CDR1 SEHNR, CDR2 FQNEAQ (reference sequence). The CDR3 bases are TGTGCCAGCAGCTCATCCGGGACCCCCTACGAGCAGTACTTC. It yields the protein CASSSSGTPYEQYF. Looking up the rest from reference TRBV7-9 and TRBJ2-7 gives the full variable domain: DTGVSQNPRHKITKRGQNVTFRCDPISEHNRLYWYRQTLGQGPEFLTYFQNEAQLEKSRLLSDRFSAERPKGSFSTLEIQRTEQGDSAMYLCASSSSGTPYEQYFGPGTRLTVT.

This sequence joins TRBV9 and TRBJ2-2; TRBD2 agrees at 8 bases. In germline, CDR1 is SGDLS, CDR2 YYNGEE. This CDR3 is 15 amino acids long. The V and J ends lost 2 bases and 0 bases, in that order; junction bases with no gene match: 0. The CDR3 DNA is TGTGCCAGCAGCGTTAGCGGGGCGAACACCGGGGAGCTGTTTTTT. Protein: CASSVSGANTGELFF.

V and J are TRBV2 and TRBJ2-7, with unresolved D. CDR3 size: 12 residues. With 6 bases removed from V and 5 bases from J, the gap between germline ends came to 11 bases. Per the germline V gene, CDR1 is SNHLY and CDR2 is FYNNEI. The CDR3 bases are TGTGCCAGCAGGCCCCGAAAGGACGAGCAGTACTTC. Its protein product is CASRPRKDEQYF.

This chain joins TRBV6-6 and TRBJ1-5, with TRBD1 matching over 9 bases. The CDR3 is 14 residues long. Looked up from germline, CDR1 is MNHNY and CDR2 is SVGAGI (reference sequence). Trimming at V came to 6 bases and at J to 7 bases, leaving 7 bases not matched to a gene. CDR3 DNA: TGTGCCAGCAGCCAGGGACAGGGTGGCCAGCCCCAGCATTTT. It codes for CASSQGQGGQPQHF.

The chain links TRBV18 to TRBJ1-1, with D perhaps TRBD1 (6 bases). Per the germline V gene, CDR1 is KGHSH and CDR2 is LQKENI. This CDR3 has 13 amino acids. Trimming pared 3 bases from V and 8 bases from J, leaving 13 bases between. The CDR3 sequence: CASSPTGLLEAFF. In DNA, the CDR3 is TGTGCCAGCTCACCTACAGGGCTTTTGGAAGCTTTCTTT. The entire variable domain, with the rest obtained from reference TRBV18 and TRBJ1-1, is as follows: NAGVMQNPRHLVRRRGQEARLRCSPMKGHSHVYWYRQLPEEGLKFMVYLQKENIIDESGMPKERFSAEFPKEGPSILRIQQVVRGDSAAYFCASSPTGLLEAFFGQGTRLTVV.

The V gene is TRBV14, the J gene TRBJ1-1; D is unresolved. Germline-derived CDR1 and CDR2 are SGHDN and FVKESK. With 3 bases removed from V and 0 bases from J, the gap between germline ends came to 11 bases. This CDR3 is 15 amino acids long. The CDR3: CASSQVGHLNTEAFF. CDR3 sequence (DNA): TGTGCCAGCAGCCAGGTCGGGCATTTGAACACTGAAGCTTTCTTT.

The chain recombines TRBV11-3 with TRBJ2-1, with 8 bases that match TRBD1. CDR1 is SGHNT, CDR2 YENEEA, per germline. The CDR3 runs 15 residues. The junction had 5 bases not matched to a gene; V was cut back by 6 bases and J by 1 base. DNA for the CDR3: TGTGCCAGCAGTGGAGGACAGGGATCCTACAATGAGCAGTTCTTC. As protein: CASSGGQGSYNEQFF.

The CDR3 here is CASSYREDYGYTF. The DNA for the CDR3 is TGTGCCAGCAGTTACAGGGAGGACTATGGCTACACCTTC. V and J are TRBV6-5 and TRBJ1-2; D unresolved. The ends were cut back, 2 bases at V and 3 bases at J, with 7 bases in the middle. This CDR3 region has 13 residues. Germline CDR1 MNHEY, CDR2 SVGAGI.

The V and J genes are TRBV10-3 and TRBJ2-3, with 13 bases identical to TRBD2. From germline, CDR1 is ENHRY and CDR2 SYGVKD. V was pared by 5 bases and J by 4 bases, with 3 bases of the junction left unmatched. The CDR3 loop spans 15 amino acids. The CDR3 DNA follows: TGTGCCATCAGTCTAACTAGCGGGAGGGCAGATACGCAGTATTTT. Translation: CAISLTSGRADTQYF.

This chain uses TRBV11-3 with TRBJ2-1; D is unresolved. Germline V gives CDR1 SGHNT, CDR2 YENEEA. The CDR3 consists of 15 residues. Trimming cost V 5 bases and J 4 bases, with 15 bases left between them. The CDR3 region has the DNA TGTGCCAGCAGCCTACATGCGACGAGTTACAATGAGCAGTTCTTC. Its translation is CASSLHATSYNEQFF.

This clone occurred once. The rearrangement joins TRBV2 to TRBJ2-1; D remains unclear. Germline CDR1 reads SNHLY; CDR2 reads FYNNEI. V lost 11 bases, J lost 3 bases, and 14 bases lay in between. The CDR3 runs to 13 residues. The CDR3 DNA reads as TGTGCCGGGGTCGCGGAACTCTACAATGAGCAGTTCTTC. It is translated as CAGVAELYNEQFF. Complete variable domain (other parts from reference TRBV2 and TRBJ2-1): EPEVTQTPSHQVTQMGQEVILRCVPISNHLYFYWYRQILGQKVEFLVSFYNNEISEKSEIFDDQFSVERPDGSNFTLKIRSTKLEDSAMYFCAGVAELYNEQFFGPGTRLTVL.

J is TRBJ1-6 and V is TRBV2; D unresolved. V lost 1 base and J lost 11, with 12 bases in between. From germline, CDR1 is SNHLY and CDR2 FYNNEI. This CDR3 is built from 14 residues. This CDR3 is CASSEGDLVPPLHF. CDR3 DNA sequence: TGTGCCAGCAGTGAAGGGGATTTGGTTCCACCCCTCCACTTT.

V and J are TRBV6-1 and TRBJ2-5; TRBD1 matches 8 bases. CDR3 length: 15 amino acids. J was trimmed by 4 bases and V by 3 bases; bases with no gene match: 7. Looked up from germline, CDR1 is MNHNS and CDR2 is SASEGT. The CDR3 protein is CASSEDRDFTETQYF. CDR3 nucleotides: TGTGCCAGCAGTGAGGACAGGGACTTCACAGAGACCCAGTACTTC.

The CDR3 is CASSLGPIEQYF. Written as DNA, the CDR3 is TGTGCCAGCAGTTTGGGTCCGATAGAGCAGTACTTC. The chain combines TRBV6-5 with TRBJ2-7; D gene uncertain. CDR1 is MNHEY and CDR2 is SVGAGI in the germline V gene. The CDR3 contains 12 residues. V lost 4 bases and J lost 7, with 11 bases in between.

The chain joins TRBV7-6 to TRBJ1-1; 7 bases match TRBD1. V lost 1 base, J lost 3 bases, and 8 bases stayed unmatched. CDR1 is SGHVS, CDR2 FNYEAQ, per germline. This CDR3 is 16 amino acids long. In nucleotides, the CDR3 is TGTGCCAGCAGCTTAGGCTGGCAGGGGGTACACACTGAAGCTTTCTTT. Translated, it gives CASSLGWQGVHTEAFF.

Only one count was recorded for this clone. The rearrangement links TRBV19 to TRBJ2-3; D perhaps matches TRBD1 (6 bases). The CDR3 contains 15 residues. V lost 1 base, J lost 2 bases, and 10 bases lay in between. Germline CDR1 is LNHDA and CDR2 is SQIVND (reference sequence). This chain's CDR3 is CASSIGQAFTDTQYF. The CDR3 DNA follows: TGTGCCAGTAGTATAGGACAGGCCTTCACAGATACGCAGTATTTT.